These 8 T cell receptor beta chains originate from one sample sequenced in a study of blood T cells in healthy people across ages. For the second PCR, which ran for about 6 to 11 cycles, a sample-barcoded 5' primer and a J-beta primer mix were used. Each CDR3 protein is one row after TCRdb ran MiXCR on the 5' RACE reads. The repertoire includes 800,000 to 900,000 distinct CDR3 sequences, approximately 59% of them detected once, and around a quarter sits in the top ten. The sample consisted of blood. All receptors derive from a man in his thirties or forties in good health.

The CDR3 nucleotides read TGCGCCAGCAGCCAAATCCTGGCGGGGGGCAACAATGAGCAGTTCTTC. Its protein is CASSQILAGGNNEQFF. This chain links TRBV4-3 with TRBJ2-1; TRBD2 matches at 8 bases. The CDR3 loop spans 16 amino acids. CDR1 LGHNA and CDR2 YSLEER come from the germline V gene. With 2 bases clipped from V and 5 bases from J, the junction kept 8 bases outside the gene matches.

The gene calls are TRBV20-1 and TRBJ2-7, with unresolved D. The CDR3 length is 11 residues. Germline V gene data show CDR1 as DFQATT and CDR2 as SNEGSKA (reference sequence). The germline V and J ends were trimmed by 5 bases and 3 bases, with 8 bases remaining between them. CDR3 nucleotide sequence: TGCAGTGCTGGAAAGAACTACGAGCAGTACTTC. This sequence encodes CSAGKNYEQYF.

The chain uses TRBV12-3 or TRBV12-4 and TRBJ2-5; 9 positions match TRBD2. Trimming cost V 1 base and J 5 bases; bases outside gene matches: 5. The CDR3 covers 15 residues. CDR3 coding DNA: TGTGCCAGCAGTTTAGTCAGCGGGGGGCCCGAGACCCAGTACTTC. Protein: CASSLVSGGPETQYF.

The genes are TRBV7-2 and TRBJ2-3; no firm D call. Trimming removed 1 base from V and 0 bases from J, with 8 bases in between. Germline-derived CDR1 and CDR2 are SGHTA and FQGNSA. This CDR3 spans 15 amino acids. Here the CDR3 reads CASSLEVYSTDTQYF. The CDR3 region has the DNA TGTGCCAGCAGCTTAGAAGTCTATAGCACAGATACGCAGTATTTT.

V and J are TRBV7-8 and TRBJ2-3, with D possibly being TRBD1 (6 bases). CDR1 is SGHVS and CDR2 is FQNEAQ in the germline V gene. Trimming pared 5 bases from V and 0 bases from J, leaving 15 bases between. The CDR3 length is 16 residues. The CDR3 reads CASSQGQKASTDTQYF. The CDR3 DNA reads as TGTGCCAGCAGCCAAGGACAGAAGGCTAGCACAGATACGCAGTATTTT.

This clonotype has only a few counts. This chain connects TRBV4-2 to TRBJ2-5; TRBD2 is a possible D gene (6 bases). The CDR3 sequence is 17 residues long. CDR1 and CDR2 (germline): LGHNA, YNFKEQ. Trimming pared 0 bases from V and 1 base from J, leaving 15 bases between. This CDR3 reads CASSQETLLRGQETQYF. CDR3 DNA: TGTGCCAGCAGCCAAGAGACCCTTTTGCGGGGCCAAGAGACCCAGTACTTC.

This sequence joins TRBV15 and TRBJ2-2, with a weak D call TRBD1 (6 bases). CDR1 and CDR2 (germline): LNHNV, YYDKDF (reference sequence). Trimming removed 5 bases from V and 8 bases from J, with 12 bases in between. This CDR3 contains 13 residues. The CDR3 region is CATSPQGFGELFF. The CDR3 nucleotides are TGTGCCACCAGCCCTCAGGGGTTTGGGGAGCTGTTTTTT.

CDR3 residues: CASSQDYAGAYYEQYF. DNA for the CDR3: TGCGCCAGCAGCCAAGATTACGCGGGGGCTTACTACGAGCAGTACTTC. The gene calls are TRBV4-3 and TRBJ2-7; TRBD2 is a possible D gene (7 bases). The V and J ends lost 0 bases and 3 bases respectively, with 15 bases between them. This CDR3 is 16 amino acids long. Germline-derived CDR1 and CDR2 are LGHNA and YSLEER.